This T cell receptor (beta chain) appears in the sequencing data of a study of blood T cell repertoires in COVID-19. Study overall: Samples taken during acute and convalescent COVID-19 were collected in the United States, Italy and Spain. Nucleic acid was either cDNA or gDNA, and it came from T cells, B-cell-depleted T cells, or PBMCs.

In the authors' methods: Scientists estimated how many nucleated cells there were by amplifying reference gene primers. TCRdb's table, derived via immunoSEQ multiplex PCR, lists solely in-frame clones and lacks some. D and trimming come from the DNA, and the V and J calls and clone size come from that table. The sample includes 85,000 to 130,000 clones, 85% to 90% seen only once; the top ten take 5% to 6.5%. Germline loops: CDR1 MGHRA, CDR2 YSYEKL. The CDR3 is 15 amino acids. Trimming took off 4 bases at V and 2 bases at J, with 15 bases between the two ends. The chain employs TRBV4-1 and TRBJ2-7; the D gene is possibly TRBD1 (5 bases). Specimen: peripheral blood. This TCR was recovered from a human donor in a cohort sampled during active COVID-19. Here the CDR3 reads CASSPRKTDTYEQYF. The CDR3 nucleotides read TGCGCCAGCAGCCCTAGAAAGACAGACACCTACGAGCAGTACTTC.